The 19 T cell receptor beta chains below come from one sample, sequenced in a study of OX40 agonist ivuxolimab in advanced cancers. Clones were read by immunoSEQ multiplex PCR, and TCRdb kept only the in-frame ones, dropping some. Of 90,000 or so clones listed, around nine tenths were seen once; the top ten hold under 0.95%. Sequencing used CD4+ or CD8+ T cells sorted from blood, obtained in a trial of the OX40 agonist ivuxolimab. These receptors originate from an adult with an advanced solid tumor such as melanoma, head and neck, liver or kidney cancer.

The chain is built from TRBV5-4 and TRBJ2-3; the D call may be TRBD1 or TRBD2 (6 bases each). The CDR3 covers 16 residues. Germline V lookup: CDR1 SGHNT, CDR2 YYREEE (reference sequence). V was cut by 0 bases and J by 3 bases, with 14 bases left in between. The CDR3 bases are TGTGCCAGCAGCTTGGATCGTCCGGGGGCGACAGATACGCAGTATTTT. This codes for CASSLDRPGATDTQYF.

The chain employs TRBV7-8 and TRBJ2-3; D may be TRBD1 (6 bases). V was trimmed by 5 bases and J by 3 bases, leaving 15 bases between them. The CDR3 extends over 15 amino acids. Germline CDR1 SGHVS, CDR2 FQNEAQ. The CDR3 is CASSDRGSRTDTQYF. CDR3 in DNA: TGTGCCAGCAGCGATAGGGGGTCGCGTACAGATACGCAGTATTTT.

The DNA of the CDR3 is TGTGCCAGCATCCACCCATCAACCCGGCCGGGGGGGACCTACGAGCAGTACTTC. Protein sequence: CASIHPSTRPGGTYEQYF. The J gene is TRBJ2-7, the V gene TRBV2; 8 bases line up with TRBD2. The ends lost 7 bases at V and 2 bases at J; junction bases unmatched: 19. The CDR3 loop spans 18 amino acids. Germline lookup yields CDR1 SNHLY and CDR2 FYNNEI. Supplemented by reference TRBV2 and TRBJ2-7, the full variable domain reads EPEVTQTPSHQVTQMGQEVILRCVPISNHLYFYWYRQILGQKVEFLVSFYNNEISEKSEIFDDQFSVERPDGSNFTLKIRSTKLEDSAMYFCASIHPSTRPGGTYEQYFGPGTRLTVT.

J is TRBJ2-3 and V is TRBV5-5, with D unclear. The V end lost 2 bases, the J end lost 5 bases, and 15 bases lay between the germline ends. Germline CDR1 SGHKS, CDR2 YYEKEE (reference sequence). The CDR3 extends over 15 amino acids. The CDR3 reads CASSFYYGKIDTQYF. The CDR3 DNA reads TGTGCCAGCAGCTTTTATTACGGAAAAATAGATACGCAGTATTTT.

The V gene is TRBV7-2, the J gene TRBJ1-1; D may be TRBD1 (5 bases). The CDR3 covers 13 residues. Germline V gives CDR1 SGHTA, CDR2 FQGNSA. With 3 bases removed from V and 5 bases from J, the gap between germline ends came to 10 bases. CDR3 DNA sequence: TGTGCCAGCAGCTTTTTCGCAGGGACTGAAGCTTTCTTT. The encoded protein is CASSFFAGTEAFF.

The chain links TRBV29-1 to TRBJ1-1; 10 bases map to TRBD1. V lost 6 bases, J lost 7 bases, and 11 bases stayed unmatched. CDR1 SQVTM and CDR2 ANQGSEA come from the germline V gene. The CDR3 sequence is 14 residues long. CDR3 coding DNA: TGCAGCGTAGCCCGGGACAGGGGCCGTGATGAAGCTTTCTTT. It is translated as CSVARDRGRDEAFF.

The CDR3 protein is CASSFRGVDTQYF. The CDR3 nucleotides are TGTGCCAGCAGCTTCCGGGGAGTGGATACGCAGTATTTT. The chain couples TRBV7-2 to TRBJ2-3; weak D call: TRBD2 (5 bases). The V end was cut by 3 bases, the J end by 6 bases, with 10 bases between. The germline V gene encodes CDR1 SGHTA and CDR2 FQGNSA. CDR3 length: 13 residues.

V is TRBV5-4 and J is TRBJ2-3, with D tentatively TRBD1 (5 bases). The germline CDR1 and CDR2 sequences are SGHNT and YYREEE (reference sequence). Between the trimmed V and J ends, which lost 4 bases and 1 base, there was a span of 7 bases. This CDR3 is built from 13 residues. Written as DNA, the CDR3 is TGTGCCAGCAGCCAAGGGGGCACAGATACGCAGTATTTT. It translates to CASSQGGTDTQYF.

V usage is TRBV5-8 and J usage is TRBJ2-7, with D perhaps matching TRBD1 or TRBD2 (6 bases each). Germline V gene data show CDR1 as SGHTS and CDR2 as YDEGEE. The CDR3 length is 13 residues. V lost 1 base to trimming and J lost 5 bases, with 10 bases between them. This chain's CDR3 is CASSLLRGDEQYF. The CDR3 DNA reads TGTGCCAGCAGCTTGTTGAGGGGGGACGAGCAGTACTTC.

This chain uses TRBV30 with TRBJ2-1; 11 bases align to TRBD2. Germline V CDR1 and CDR2: GTSNPN, SVGIG (reference sequence). Germline trimming cut 0 bases from V and 5 bases from J; bases unmatched to any gene: 6. The CDR3 is 16 residues long. The chain's CDR3 is CAWSVWTSGSHNEQFF. The CDR3 DNA follows: TGTGCCTGGAGTGTATGGACTAGCGGGTCCCACAATGAGCAGTTCTTC.

The chain joins TRBV6-6 to TRBJ1-1; 7 bases agree with TRBD1. CDR3 size: 15 residues. The germline CDR1 and CDR2 sequences are MNHNY and SVGAGI (reference sequence). V dropped 0 bases and J dropped 5; count of bases not matched to a gene: 6. CDR3 sequence reads: CASSYSPRGETEAFF. The CDR3 DNA sequence: TGTGCCAGCAGTTACTCGCCCAGGGGGGAGACTGAAGCTTTCTTT.

This chain joins TRBV30 and TRBJ2-1, with D maybe TRBD2 (5 bases). CDR3 size: 15 residues. CDR1 and CDR2 from the germline V gene are GTSNPN and SVGIG (reference sequence). V was cut by 0 bases and J by 7 bases, with 16 bases left in between. The CDR3 DNA reads TGTGCCTGGAGTGTACGCGGGCGGGTAGGAAATGAGCAGTTCTTC. Protein sequence: CAWSVRGRVGNEQFF.

The chain links TRBV6-5 to TRBJ2-3; D remains ambiguous. The germline V gene has CDR1 MNHEY and CDR2 SVGAGI. The V end was cut by 5 bases, the J end by 5 bases, with 5 bases between. This CDR3 region has 11 residues. CDR3 bases: TGTGCCAGCAGTCGAGGAGATACGCAGTATTTT. Protein sequence: CASSRGDTQYF.

The rearrangement joins TRBV4-3 to TRBJ2-1, with D unclear. Trimming left V 0 bases short and J 5 bases short, with 5 bases between. The CDR3 extends over 13 amino acids. The germline CDR1 and CDR2 sequences are LGHNA and YSLEER. The CDR3 reads CASSQDTHNEQFF. CDR3 sequence (DNA): TGCGCCAGCAGCCAAGATACACACAATGAGCAGTTCTTC.

The rearrangement links TRBV11-2 to TRBJ2-1, with 9 bases that match TRBD2. V lost 2 bases, J lost 12 bases, and 8 bases stayed unmatched. CDR3 length: 14 amino acids. In germline, CDR1 is SGHAT, CDR2 FQNNGV. In nucleotides, the CDR3 is TGTGCCAGCAGCTTATTGCGGGAGGGGCGGGGGCAGTTCTTC. Protein sequence: CASSLLREGRGQFF.

V usage is TRBV7-2 and J usage is TRBJ2-3; 10 nucleotides match TRBD2. Germline CDR1 reads SGHTA; CDR2 reads FQGNSA. V shed 5 bases, J shed 7 bases, and the junction held 3 bases outside the gene matches. There are 13 residues in the CDR3. The CDR3 sequence: CASSGTSANTQYF. The CDR3 DNA sequence: TGTGCCAGCAGCGGGACTAGCGCTAATACGCAGTATTTT.

Only one count was recorded for this clone. V gene TRBV4-3 combines with J gene TRBJ2-7, with D possibly being TRBD2 (6 bases). Germline loops: CDR1 LGHNA, CDR2 YSLEER. The germline V and J ends were trimmed by 1 base and 1 base, with 11 bases remaining between them. There are 15 residues in the CDR3. The chain's CDR3 is CASSQGERASYEQYF. CDR3 bases: TGCGCCAGCAGCCAAGGGGAGCGGGCTTCCTACGAGCAGTACTTC.

This clone turned up a few times. V and J are TRBV7-9 and TRBJ1-2; D possibly corresponds to TRBD1 (5 bases). Trimming took 3 bases from V and 6 from J, leaving 14 bases between them. Germline CDR1 is SEHNR and CDR2 is FQNEAQ (reference sequence). The CDR3 covers 14 residues. The CDR3 sequence is CASSFGAFGNGYTF. The CDR3 nucleotides are TGTGCCAGCAGCTTTGGGGCTTTCGGAAATGGCTACACCTTC.

The chain couples TRBV9 to TRBJ2-7, with D unclear. V shed 0 bases and J shed 0 bases, with 7 bases lying between them. CDR3 length: 14 residues. Germline CDR1 reads SGDLS; CDR2 reads YYNGEE. The CDR3 loop reads CASSVGLSSYEQYF. In DNA form, the CDR3 reads TGTGCCAGCAGCGTAGGCCTGAGCTCCTACGAGCAGTACTTC. The full variable domain, in which reference TRBV9 and TRBJ2-7 provide the parts outside the CDR3, is DSGVTQTPKHLITATGQRVTLRCSPRSGDLSVYWYQQSLDQGLQFLIQYYNGEERAKGNILERFSAQQFPDLHSELNLSSLELGDSALYFCASSVGLSSYEQYFGPGTRLTVT.